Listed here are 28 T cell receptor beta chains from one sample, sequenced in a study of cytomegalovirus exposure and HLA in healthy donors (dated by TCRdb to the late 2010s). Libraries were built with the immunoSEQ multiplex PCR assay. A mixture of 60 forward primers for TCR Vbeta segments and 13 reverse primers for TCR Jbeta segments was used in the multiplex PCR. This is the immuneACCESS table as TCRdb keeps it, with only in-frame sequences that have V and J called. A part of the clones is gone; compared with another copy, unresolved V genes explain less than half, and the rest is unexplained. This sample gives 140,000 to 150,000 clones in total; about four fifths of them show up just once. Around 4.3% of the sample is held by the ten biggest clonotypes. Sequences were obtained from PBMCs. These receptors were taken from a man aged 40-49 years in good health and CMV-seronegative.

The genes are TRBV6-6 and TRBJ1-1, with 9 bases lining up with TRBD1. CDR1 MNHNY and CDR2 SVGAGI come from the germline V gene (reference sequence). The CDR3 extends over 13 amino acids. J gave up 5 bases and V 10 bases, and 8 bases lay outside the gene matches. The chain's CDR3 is CAIDTGGRTEAFF. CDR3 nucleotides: TGTGCCATCGATACAGGGGGCCGGACTGAAGCTTTCTTT.

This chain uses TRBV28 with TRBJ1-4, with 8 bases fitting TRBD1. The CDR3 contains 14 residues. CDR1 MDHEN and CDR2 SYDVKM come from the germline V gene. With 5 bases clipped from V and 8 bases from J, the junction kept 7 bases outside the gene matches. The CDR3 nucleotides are TGTGCCAGCAGTGGACAGGGACTACAGGAAAAACTGTTTTTT. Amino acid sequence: CASSGQGLQEKLFF.

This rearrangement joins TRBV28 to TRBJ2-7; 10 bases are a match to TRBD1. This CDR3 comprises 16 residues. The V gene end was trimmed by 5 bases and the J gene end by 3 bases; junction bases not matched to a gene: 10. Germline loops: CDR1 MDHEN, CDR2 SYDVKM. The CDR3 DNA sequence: TGTGCCAGCAGTAAGTCCGGGACAGGGGTTAACTACGAGCAGTACTTC. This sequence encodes CASSKSGTGVNYEQYF.

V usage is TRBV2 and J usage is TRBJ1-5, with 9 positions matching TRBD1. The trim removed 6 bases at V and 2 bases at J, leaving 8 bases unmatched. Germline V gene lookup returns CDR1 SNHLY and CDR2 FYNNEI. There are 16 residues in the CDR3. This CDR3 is CASRVNRGRGNQPQHF. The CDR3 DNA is TGTGCCAGCAGAGTAAACAGGGGGCGAGGCAATCAGCCCCAGCATTTT.

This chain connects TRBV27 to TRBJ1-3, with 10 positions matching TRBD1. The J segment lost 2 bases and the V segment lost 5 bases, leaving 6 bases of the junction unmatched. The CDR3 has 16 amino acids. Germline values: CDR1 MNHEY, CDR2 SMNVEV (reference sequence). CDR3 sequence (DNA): TGTGCCAGCAGTATCACCGGACAGGGGGCTGGAAACACCATATATTTT. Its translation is CASSITGQGAGNTIYF.

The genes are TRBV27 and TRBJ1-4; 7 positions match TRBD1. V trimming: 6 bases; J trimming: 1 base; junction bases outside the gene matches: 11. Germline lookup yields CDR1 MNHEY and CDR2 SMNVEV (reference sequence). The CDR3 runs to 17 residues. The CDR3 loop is CASSPRQGGVTNEKLFF. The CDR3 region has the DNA TGTGCCAGCAGCCCTAGACAGGGAGGTGTAACTAATGAAAAACTGTTTTTT.

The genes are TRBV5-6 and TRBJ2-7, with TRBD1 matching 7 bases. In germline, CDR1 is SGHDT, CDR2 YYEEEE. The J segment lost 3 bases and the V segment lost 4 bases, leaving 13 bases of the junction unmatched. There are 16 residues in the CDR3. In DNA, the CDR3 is TGTGCCAGCAGCAGCAGGGGGAGACAGGGCAACTACGAGCAGTACTTC. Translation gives CASSSRGRQGNYEQYF. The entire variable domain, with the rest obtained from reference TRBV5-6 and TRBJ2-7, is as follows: DAGVTQSPTHLIKTRGQQVTLRCSPKSGHDTVSWYQQALGQGPQFIFQYYEEEERQRGNFPDRFSGHQFPNYSSELNVNALLLGDSALYLCASSSRGRQGNYEQYFGPGTRLTVT.

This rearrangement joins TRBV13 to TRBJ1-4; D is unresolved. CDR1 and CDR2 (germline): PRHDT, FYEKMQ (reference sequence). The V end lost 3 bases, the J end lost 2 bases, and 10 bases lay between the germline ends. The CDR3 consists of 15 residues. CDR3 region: CASSFTVGTNEKLFF. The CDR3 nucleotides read TGTGCCAGCAGCTTCACGGTCGGGACTAATGAAAAACTGTTTTTT.

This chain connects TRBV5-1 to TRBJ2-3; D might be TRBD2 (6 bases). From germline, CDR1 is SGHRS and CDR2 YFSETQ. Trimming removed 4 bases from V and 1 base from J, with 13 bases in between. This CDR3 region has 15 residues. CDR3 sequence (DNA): TGCGCCAGCAGCACGGGGACTGCCGGCACAGATACGCAGTATTTT. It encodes CASSTGTAGTDTQYF.

The CDR3 DNA reads as TGTGCCAGCAGGCCAGGGGGCGGCAATCAGCCCCAGCATTTT. Translation gives CASRPGGGNQPQHF. The chain has TRBV28 and TRBJ1-5; TRBD1 matches 8 bases. Germline V gene data show CDR1 as MDHEN and CDR2 as SYDVKM. J gave up 2 bases and V 6 bases, and 3 bases lay outside the gene matches. CDR3 length: 14 amino acids.

Here the CDR3 DNA reads TGTGCCAGCAATCCGGGACAGCGGGAAAAACTGTTTTTT. Residues: CASNPGQREKLFF. The rearrangement uses TRBV2 and TRBJ1-4, with TRBD1 matching 7 bases. The CDR3 has 13 amino acids. Losses at the gene ends were 7 bases for V and 8 bases for J; bases not matched to a gene: 7. The germline CDR1 and CDR2 sequences are SNHLY and FYNNEI.

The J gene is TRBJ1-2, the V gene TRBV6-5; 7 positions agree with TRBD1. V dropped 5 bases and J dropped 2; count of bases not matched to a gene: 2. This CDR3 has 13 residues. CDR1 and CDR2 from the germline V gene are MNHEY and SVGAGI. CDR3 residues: CASSGGQNYGYTF. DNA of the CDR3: TGTGCCAGCAGTGGGGGACAGAACTATGGCTACACCTTC.

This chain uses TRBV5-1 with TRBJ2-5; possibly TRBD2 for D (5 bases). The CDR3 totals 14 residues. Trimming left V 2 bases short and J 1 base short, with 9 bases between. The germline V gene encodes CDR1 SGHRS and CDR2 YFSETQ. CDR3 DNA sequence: TGCGCCAGCAGCTTAGGTAGCGTCCAAGAGACCCAGTACTTC. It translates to CASSLGSVQETQYF.

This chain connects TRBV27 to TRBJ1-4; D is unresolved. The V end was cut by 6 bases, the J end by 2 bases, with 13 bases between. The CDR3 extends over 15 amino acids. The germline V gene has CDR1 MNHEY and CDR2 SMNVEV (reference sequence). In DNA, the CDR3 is TGTGCCAGCAGAACCCGGTACCCCACTAATGAAAAACTGTTTTTT. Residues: CASRTRYPTNEKLFF. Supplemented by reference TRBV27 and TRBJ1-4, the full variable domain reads EAQVTQNPRYLITVTGKKLTVTCSQNMNHEYMSWYRQDPGLGLRQIYYSMNVEVTDKGDVPEGYKVSRKEKRNFPLILESPSPNQTSLYFCASRTRYPTNEKLFFGSGTQLSVL.

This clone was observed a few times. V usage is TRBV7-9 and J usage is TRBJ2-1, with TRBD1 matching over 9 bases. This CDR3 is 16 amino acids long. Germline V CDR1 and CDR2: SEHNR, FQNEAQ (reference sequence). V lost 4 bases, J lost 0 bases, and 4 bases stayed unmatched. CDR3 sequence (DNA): TGTGCCAGCAGCTCTGGACAGGGGCCCTCCTACAATGAGCAGTTCTTC. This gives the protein CASSSGQGPSYNEQFF.

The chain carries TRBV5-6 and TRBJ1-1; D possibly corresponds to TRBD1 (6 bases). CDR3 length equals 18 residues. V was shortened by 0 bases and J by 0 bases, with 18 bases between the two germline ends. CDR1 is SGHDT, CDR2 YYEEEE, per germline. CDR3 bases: TGTGCCAGCAGCTTGGCCAGAGGACAGCGCCTTATGAACACTGAAGCTTTCTTT. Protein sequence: CASSLARGQRLMNTEAFF.

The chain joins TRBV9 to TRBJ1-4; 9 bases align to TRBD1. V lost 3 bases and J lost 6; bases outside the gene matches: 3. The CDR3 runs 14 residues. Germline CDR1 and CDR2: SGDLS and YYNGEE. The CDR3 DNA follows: TGTGCCAGCAGCGCGACAGGGGGTTATGAAAAACTGTTTTTT. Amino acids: CASSATGGYEKLFF.

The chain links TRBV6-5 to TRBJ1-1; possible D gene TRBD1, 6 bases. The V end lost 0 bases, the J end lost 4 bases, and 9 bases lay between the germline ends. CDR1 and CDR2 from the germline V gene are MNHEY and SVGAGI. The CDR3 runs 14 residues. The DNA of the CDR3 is TGTGCCAGCAGTTACTCGCAGGGGCGCACTGAAGCTTTCTTT. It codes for CASSYSQGRTEAFF.

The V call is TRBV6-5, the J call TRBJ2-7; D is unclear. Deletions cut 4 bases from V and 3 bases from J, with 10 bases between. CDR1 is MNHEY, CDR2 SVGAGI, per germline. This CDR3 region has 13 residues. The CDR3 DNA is TGTGCCAGCAGTTTACAGTTATTCTACGAGCAGTACTTC. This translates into CASSLQLFYEQYF.

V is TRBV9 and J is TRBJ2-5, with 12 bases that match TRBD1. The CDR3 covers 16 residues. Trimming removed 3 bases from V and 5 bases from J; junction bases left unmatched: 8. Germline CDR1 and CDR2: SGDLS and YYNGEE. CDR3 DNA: TGTGCCAGCAGCGGCCGGGACAGGGGGCTTGATGAGACCCAGTACTTC. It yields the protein CASSGRDRGLDETQYF.

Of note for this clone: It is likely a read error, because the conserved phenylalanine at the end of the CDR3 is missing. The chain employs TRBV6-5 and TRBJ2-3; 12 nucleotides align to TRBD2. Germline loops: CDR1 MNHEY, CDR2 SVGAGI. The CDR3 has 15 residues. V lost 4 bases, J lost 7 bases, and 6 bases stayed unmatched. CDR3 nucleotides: TGTGCCAGCAGTTTGCTAGCGGGGGGGCCATATACGCAGTATCTT. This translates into CASSLLAGGPYTQYL.

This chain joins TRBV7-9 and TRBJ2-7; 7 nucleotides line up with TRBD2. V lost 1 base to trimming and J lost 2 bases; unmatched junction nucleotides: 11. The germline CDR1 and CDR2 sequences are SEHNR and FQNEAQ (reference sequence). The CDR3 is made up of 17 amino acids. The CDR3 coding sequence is TGTGCCAGCAGCTTAGGCGGATCAGGGAGGGGTGCCTACGAGCAGTACTTC. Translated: CASSLGGSGRGAYEQYF. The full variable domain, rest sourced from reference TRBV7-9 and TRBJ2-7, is DTGVSQNPRHKITKRGQNVTFRCDPISEHNRLYWYRQTLGQGPEFLTYFQNEAQLEKSRLLSDRFSAERPKGSFSTLEIQRTEQGDSAMYLCASSLGGSGRGAYEQYFGPGTRLTVT.

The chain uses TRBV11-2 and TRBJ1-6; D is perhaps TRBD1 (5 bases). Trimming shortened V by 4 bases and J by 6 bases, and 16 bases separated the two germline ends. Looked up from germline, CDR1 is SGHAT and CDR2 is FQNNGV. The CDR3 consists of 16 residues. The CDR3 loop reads CASSSEARASNSPLHF. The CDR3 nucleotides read TGTGCCAGCAGCTCCGAGGCCAGGGCTAGTAATTCACCCCTCCACTTT.

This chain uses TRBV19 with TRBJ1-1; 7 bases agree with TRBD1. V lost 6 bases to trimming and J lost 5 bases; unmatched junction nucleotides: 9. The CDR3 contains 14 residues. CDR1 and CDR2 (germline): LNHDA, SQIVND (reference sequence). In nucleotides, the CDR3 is TGTGCCAGTAGGCAGACAGGGAGTAAGACTGAAGCTTTCTTT. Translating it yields CASRQTGSKTEAFF.

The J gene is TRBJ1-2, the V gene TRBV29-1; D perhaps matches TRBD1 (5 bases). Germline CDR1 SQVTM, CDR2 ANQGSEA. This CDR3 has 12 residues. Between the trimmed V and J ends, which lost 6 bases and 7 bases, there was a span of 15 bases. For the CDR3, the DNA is TGCAGCGTCGACAGTGCTTCTGGTGGCTACACCTTC. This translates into CSVDSASGGYTF.

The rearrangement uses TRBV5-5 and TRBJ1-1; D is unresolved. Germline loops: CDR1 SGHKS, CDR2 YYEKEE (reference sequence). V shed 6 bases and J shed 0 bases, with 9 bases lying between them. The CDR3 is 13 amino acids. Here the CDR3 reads CASTPYMNTEAFF. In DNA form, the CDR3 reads TGTGCCAGCACTCCCTATATGAACACTGAAGCTTTCTTT.

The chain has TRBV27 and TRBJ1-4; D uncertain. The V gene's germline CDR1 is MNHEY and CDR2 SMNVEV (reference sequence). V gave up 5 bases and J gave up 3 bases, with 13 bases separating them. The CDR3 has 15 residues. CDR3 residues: CASSPQTWANEKLFF. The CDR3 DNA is TGTGCCAGCAGTCCCCAGACATGGGCTAATGAAAAACTGTTTTTT.

The CDR3 here is CASRKTGGTEAFF. The CDR3 DNA reads as TGTGCCAGTCGGAAAACAGGGGGCACTGAAGCTTTCTTT. J is TRBJ1-1 and V is TRBV19, with TRBD1 identical over 8 bases. V gave up 8 bases and J gave up 4 bases; unmatched junction bases: 6. Germline CDR1 is LNHDA and CDR2 is SQIVND (reference sequence). The CDR3 has 13 residues. Together with reference TRBV19 and TRBJ1-1, the CDR3 gives the full variable domain: DGGITQSPKYLFRKEGQNVTLSCEQNLNHDAMYWYRQDPGQGLRLIYYSQIVNDFQKGDIAEGYSVSREKKESFPLTVTSAQKNPTAFYLCASRKTGGTEAFFGQGTRLTVV.